This note documents a single T cell receptor beta chain sequence. As yet, its antigen is unknown. This sample stems from a study of shared clonotypes between healthy human individuals. Whole-study results and caveats: Sorted-subset sequencing was shown by rarefaction to be incomplete despite large depth. Some naive CD4 clonotypes, 5% to 5.5%, turned up in common across several donors.

All of the donors resided in Nashville, Tennessee, and each was a Caucasian adult. DNA at about 190 ng, around 30,000 T cell genomes, went into sorted-subset replicate PCRs. The table came from immunoSEQ multiplex PCR; TCRdb's copy has only in-frame clones and leaves some out. The table has around 200,000 clones, 60% to 75% seen once; the top ten hold about 10%. This TCR derives from a man aged 25 to 40 in good health. Sequencing was performed on memory CD4+ T cells sorted from blood. Subset in this sample: CD45RA-negative fraction.

CDR3 sequence reads: CAWSFYYGYTF. CDR3 bases: TGTGCCTGGAGTTTTTACTATGGCTACACCTTC. The rearrangement joins TRBV30 to TRBJ1-2; D call uncertain. Germline CDR1 and CDR2: GTSNPN and SVGIG (reference sequence). V shed 2 bases and J shed 3 bases, with 4 bases lying between them. CDR3 length equals 11 residues.